This is a list of T cell receptor beta chains from one sample in a study of T cells in Graves' hyperthyroidism and ophthalmopathy. In TCRdb, the multiplex PCR reads were re-called with MiXCR into one record per CDR3 protein. The data hold approximately 300,000 distinct CDR3 sequences, with approximately 17% observed a single time. The sequenced sample consisted of blood. The receptors stem from a woman aged 55-69 years with Graves' ophthalmopathy. The CDR3 runs from the conserved cysteine through the conserved F or W. The D gene is left open where the match is weak. For some rows the clone size is stated as once, few or many, or as a class when expanded; others skip it.

clone size: .; D gene: .; J gene: TRBJ2-7; V gene: TRBV5-1; CDR3 DNA: TGCGCCAGCAGCTTGAGCAGTTTTTCCTACGAGCAGTACTTC; CDR3 protein: CASSLSSFSYEQYF
clone size: many; D gene: TRBD1; J gene: TRBJ2-1; V gene: TRBV7-2; CDR3 DNA: TGTGCCAGCGGACGGGACAGGGCCTACAATGAGCAGTTCTTC; CDR3 protein: CASGRDRAYNEQFF
clone size: .; D gene: TRBD1; J gene: TRBJ1-3; V gene: TRBV11-2; CDR3 DNA: TGTGCCAGCAGCGTAGACAGGGCCTCTGGAAACACCATATATTTT; CDR3 protein: CASSVDRASGNTIYF
clone size: many; D gene: TRBD2; J gene: TRBJ2-1; V gene: TRBV20-1; CDR3 DNA: TGCAGTGCTAGACTTAGCGGGAGGGGATCCTACAATGAGCAGTTCTTC; CDR3 protein: CSARLSGRGSYNEQFF
clone size: many; D gene: .; J gene: TRBJ1-1; V gene: TRBV7-2; CDR3 DNA: TGTGCCAGCAGCTTATCAACACTGAACACTGAAGCTTTCTTT; CDR3 protein: CASSLSTLNTEAFF
clone size: few; D gene: .; J gene: TRBJ1-6; V gene: TRBV9; CDR3 DNA: TGTGCCAGCAGCGTATCTCTCGACCCGGGGAATTCACCCCTCCACTTT; CDR3 protein: CASSVSLDPGNSPLHF
clone size: .; D gene: .; J gene: TRBJ1-2; V gene: TRBV6-6; CDR3 DNA: TGTGCCAGCAGTTACATGGACAGAAACTATGGCTACACCTTC; CDR3 protein: CASSYMDRNYGYTF
clone size: few; D gene: .; J gene: TRBJ2-2; V gene: TRBV19; CDR3 DNA: TGTGCCAGTAGTAGACCTGGGCGCGGGGCCACCGGGGAGCTGTTTTTT; CDR3 protein: CASSRPGRGATGELFF
clone size: .; D gene: .; J gene: TRBJ2-2; V gene: TRBV7-9; CDR3 DNA: TGTGCCAGCAGTTCCCGGGGCCGCAGGAGGTCCGGGGAGCTGTTTTTT; CDR3 protein: CASSSRGRRRSGELFF
clone size: .; D gene: TRBD1; J gene: TRBJ2-5; V gene: TRBV7-2; CDR3 DNA: TGTGCCAGCAGCTCTCGGACAGGTGAAGTGACCCAGTACTTC; CDR3 protein: CASSSRTGEVTQYF
clone size: many; D gene: .; J gene: TRBJ2-1; V gene: TRBV7-2; CDR3 DNA: TGTGCCAGCAGCCCCCGCAGGGCCAAGTTCACTGAGCAGTTCTTC; CDR3 protein: CASSPRRAKFTEQFF
clone size: many; D gene: .; J gene: TRBJ1-1; V gene: TRBV10-3; CDR3 DNA: TGTGCCATCAGTGATTGGCAGGGTGGGACTGAAGCTTTCTTT; CDR3 protein: CAISDWQGGTEAFF
clone size: many; D gene: TRBD2; J gene: TRBJ2-5; V gene: TRBV7-2; CDR3 DNA: TGTGCCAGCAGTTTTCAAAGCGGGGGCCGGGAGACCCAGTACTTC; CDR3 protein: CASSFQSGGRETQYF
clone size: many; D gene: .; J gene: TRBJ2-7; V gene: TRBV6-2/TRBV6-3; CDR3 DNA: TGTGCCAGCAGTTACTCGGGTAGTGCCTACGAGCAGTACTTC; CDR3 protein: CASSYSGSAYEQYF
clone size: many; D gene: TRBD2; J gene: TRBJ2-7; V gene: TRBV28; CDR3 DNA: TGTGCCAGCTCTTATCCTAGCGGTTCCTACGAGCAGTACTTC; CDR3 protein: CASSYPSGSYEQYF
clone size: .; D gene: .; J gene: TRBJ2-7; V gene: TRBV6-2/TRBV6-3; CDR3 DNA: TGTGCCAGCAAGATTTCCAGCTCCTACGAGCAGTACTTC; CDR3 protein: CASKISSSYEQYF
clone size: .; D gene: .; J gene: TRBJ2-3; V gene: TRBV5-1; CDR3 DNA: TGCGCCAGCAGCCCGGGCGTGGGGGGCCCTAGCACAGATACGCAGTATTTT; CDR3 protein: CASSPGVGGPSTDTQYF
clone size: many; D gene: TRBD2; J gene: TRBJ2-5; V gene: TRBV9; CDR3 DNA: TGTGCCAGCAGCGTAGGAACTAGCGCACAGACCCAGTACTTC; CDR3 protein: CASSVGTSAQTQYF
clone size: .; D gene: .; J gene: TRBJ2-1; V gene: TRBV3-1; CDR3 DNA: TGTGCCAGCAGCCAAGAGAGGACGTTTCCCTACAATGAGCAGTTCTTC; CDR3 protein: CASSQERTFPYNEQFF
clone size: few; D gene: .; J gene: TRBJ1-1; V gene: TRBV19; CDR3 DNA: TGTGCCAGTAGTATACACAGGGAGAGGACTGAAGCTTTCTTT; CDR3 protein: CASSIHRERTEAFF
clone size: many; D gene: .; J gene: TRBJ2-3; V gene: TRBV28; CDR3 DNA: TGTGCCAGCAGTACAACTAAAACTCTCACAGATACGCAGTATTTT; CDR3 protein: CASSTTKTLTDTQYF
clone size: .; D gene: TRBD2; J gene: TRBJ2-1; V gene: TRBV7-9; CDR3 DNA: TGTGCCAGCAGCTCAGCCCCTAGCGGGAGATATGAGCAGTTCTTC; CDR3 protein: CASSSAPSGRYEQFF
clone size: many; D gene: TRBD2; J gene: TRBJ2-7; V gene: TRBV6-2/TRBV6-3; CDR3 DNA: TGTGCCAGCAGCTATCGCAGGGGGCGACTAGCGGGAAGGCTCTCCCACGAGCAGTACTTC; CDR3 protein: CASSYRRGRLAGRLSHEQYF
clone size: many; D gene: .; J gene: TRBJ1-6; V gene: TRBV20-1; CDR3 DNA: TGCAGTGCCTCCCGGGGACGGAGTAATTCACCCCTCCACTTT; CDR3 protein: CSASRGRSNSPLHF
clone size: few; D gene: TRBD1; J gene: TRBJ2-5; V gene: TRBV6-1; CDR3 DNA: TGTGCCAGCAGTGAATCGGACAGGATAAGCCAGTACTTC; CDR3 protein: CASSESDRISQYF
clone size: many; D gene: .; J gene: TRBJ1-6; V gene: TRBV7-9; CDR3 DNA: TGTGCCAGCAGCTGGGCCCACGGGGGTGGTTCACCCCTCCACTTT; CDR3 protein: CASSWAHGGGSPLHF
clone size: few; D gene: TRBD2; J gene: TRBJ2-1; V gene: TRBV6-2/TRBV6-3; CDR3 DNA: TGTGCCAGCAGTTACTCGATCTCAGGACTAGCGGGAATACGTGGGTTCAATGAGCAGTTGTTC; CDR3 protein: CASSYSISGLAGIRGFNEQLF